Presented here are 3 T cell receptor beta chains from one specimen sequenced in a study of blood T cell repertoires in COVID-19. Assay used: immunoSEQ multiplex PCR; TCRdb lists only in-frame clones, some missing. Here the sample spans under 50,000 clones, approximately 93% being singletons. Sequenced: peripheral blood. These receptors came from a man aged 55 to 70 with COVID-19, enrolled during active disease.

The J gene is TRBJ2-1, the V gene TRBV4-2; D not resolved. Germline CDR1 and CDR2: LGHNA and YNFKEQ. The CDR3 covers 14 residues. The V end lost 0 bases, the J end lost 4 bases, and 7 bases lay between the germline ends. The CDR3 loop is CASSQDPSYNEQFF. The CDR3, as DNA: TGTGCCAGCAGCCAAGATCCCTCGTACAATGAGCAGTTCTTC.

V usage is TRBV4-2 and J usage is TRBJ2-7; 10 bases are a match to TRBD2. This CDR3 is built from 16 residues. Germline assignment: CDR1 LGHNA and CDR2 YNFKEQ. Trimming took 0 bases from V and 4 from J; bases not matched to a gene: 6. The CDR3 DNA reads TGTGCCAGCAGCCAAGATACGGTAGCGGGGGGTTACGAGCAGTACTTC. This gives the protein CASSQDTVAGGYEQYF.

J is TRBJ1-1 and V is TRBV11-2; 8 positions match TRBD1. The trim removed 3 bases at V and 2 bases at J, leaving 5 bases unmatched. This CDR3 is 15 amino acids long. Germline CDR1 SGHAT, CDR2 FQNNGV. DNA for the CDR3: TGTGCCAGCAGCTTTAGGACAGGGAGCAACACTGAAGCTTTCTTT. Protein product: CASSFRTGSNTEAFF.